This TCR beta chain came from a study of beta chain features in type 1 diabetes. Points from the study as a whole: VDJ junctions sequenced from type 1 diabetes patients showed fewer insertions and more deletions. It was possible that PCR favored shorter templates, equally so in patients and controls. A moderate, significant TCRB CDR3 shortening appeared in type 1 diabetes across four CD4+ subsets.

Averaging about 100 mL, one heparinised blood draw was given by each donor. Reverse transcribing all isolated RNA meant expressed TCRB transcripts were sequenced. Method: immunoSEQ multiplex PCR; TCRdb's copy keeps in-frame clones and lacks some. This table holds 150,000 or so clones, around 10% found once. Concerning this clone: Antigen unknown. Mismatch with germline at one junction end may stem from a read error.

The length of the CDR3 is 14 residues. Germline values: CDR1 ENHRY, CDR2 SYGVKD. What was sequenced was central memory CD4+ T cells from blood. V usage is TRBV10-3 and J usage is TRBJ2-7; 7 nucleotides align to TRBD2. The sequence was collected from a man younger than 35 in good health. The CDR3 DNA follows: TGTGCCAGCAGTGATAGGAGCGGGAAGTACGAGCAGTACTTC. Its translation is CASSDRSGKYEQYF.